Listed here is a single TCR beta chain. These data are taken from a study of blood T cell repertoires in COVID-19. About the research overall: Researchers got acute and convalescent COVID-19 samples from the United States, Italy and Spain. Sources were T cells, B-cell-depleted T cells, or PBMCs; the material itself was cDNA or gDNA.

The CDR3 has 16 residues. CDR1 is MNHEY and CDR2 is SMNVEV in the germline V gene (reference sequence). Deletions cut 4 bases from V and 10 bases from J, with 24 bases between. As handled by the study authors: Reference gene primer amplification yielded estimated nucleated cell counts. The table came from immunoSEQ multiplex PCR; TCRdb's copy has only in-frame clones and leaves some out. Clone size and the V and J calls come from that table; the DNA yielded D and trimming. The sample has over 110,000 clones, 70% to 90% seen once. This sequence was found in a human donor in a cohort sampled during active COVID-19. Specimen: peripheral blood. The chain links TRBV27 to TRBJ2-3; TRBD1 might be the D (7 bases). The chain's CDR3 is CASSSRGQVRGVAQYF. In DNA form, the CDR3 reads TGTGCCAGCAGTTCGAGAGGACAGGTCAGGGGGGTTGCGCAGTATTTT.